The clone carrying this T cell receptor beta chain occurred a few times. Using its own MiXCR run on the 5' RACE reads, TCRdb lists one record per CDR3 protein. In the table there are some 46,000 distinct CDR3 sequences, just under 4.5% of which are singletons. This sample is part of a study of neurological immune-mediated disorders. Germline-derived CDR1 and CDR2 are DFQATT and SNEGSKA (reference sequence). Trimming cost V 3 bases and J 0 bases, with 18 bases left between them. The CDR3 totals 16 residues. The sequence came from a woman in her sixties with multiple sclerosis. This chain joins TRBV20-1 and TRBJ2-7; the D call may be TRBD1 or TRBD2 (5 bases each). Input material: PBMCs. In DNA form, the CDR3 reads TGCAGTGCTAGGGTACGGGACGGATCAGGCTCCTACGAGCAGTACTTC. As protein: CSARVRDGSGSYEQYF.